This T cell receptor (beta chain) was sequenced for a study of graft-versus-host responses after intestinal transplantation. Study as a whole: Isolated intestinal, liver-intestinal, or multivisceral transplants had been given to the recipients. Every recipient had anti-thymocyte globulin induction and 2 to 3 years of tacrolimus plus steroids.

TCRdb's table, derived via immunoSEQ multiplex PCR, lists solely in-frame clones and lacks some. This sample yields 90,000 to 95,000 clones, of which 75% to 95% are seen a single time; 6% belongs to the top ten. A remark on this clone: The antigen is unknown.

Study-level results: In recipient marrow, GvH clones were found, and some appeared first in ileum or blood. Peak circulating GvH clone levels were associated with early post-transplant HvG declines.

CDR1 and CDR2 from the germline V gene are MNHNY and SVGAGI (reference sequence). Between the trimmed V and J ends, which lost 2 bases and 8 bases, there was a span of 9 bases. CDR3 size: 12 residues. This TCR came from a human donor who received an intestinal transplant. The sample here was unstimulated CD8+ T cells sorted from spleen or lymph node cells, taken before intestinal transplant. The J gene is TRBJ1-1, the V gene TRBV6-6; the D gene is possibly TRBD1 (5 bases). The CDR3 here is CASSYGGSEAFF. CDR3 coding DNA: TGTGCCAGCAGTTACGGGGGTTCCGAAGCTTTCTTT.